This T cell receptor beta chain stems from a study of shared clonotypes between healthy human individuals. Study summary: Aged 18 to 49, the donors were two women and a few men.

In the authors' methods: In the immunoSEQ data, sequences were junction-only and lacked quality scores, so filtering differed. The table came from immunoSEQ multiplex PCR; TCRdb's copy has only in-frame clones and leaves some out. That table is the source of V, J and clone size, and D and trimming were worked out from the DNA. The data contain around 1.9 million clones, under 95% of them singletons. Positive CCR7 selection of CD45RO-negative cells yielded the naive CD8 cells, and terminally differentiated effector memory CD45RA+ cells were excluded. The source of this sequence is a man between 18 and 35 years old in good health. Some clones in this sample may be carry-over from other donors' samples. The specimen sequenced was naive CD8+ T cells from PBMCs.

The CDR3: CASSQPLTGTSGHEQYF. The CDR3 bases are TGTGCCAGCAGCCAACCCCTTACCGGGACCTCCGGGCACGAGCAGTACTTC. The chain recombines TRBV4-2 with TRBJ2-7, with D perhaps TRBD1 or TRBD2 (5 bases each). Trimming pared 2 bases from V and 5 bases from J, leaving 22 bases between. CDR1 LGHNA and CDR2 YNFKEQ come from the germline V gene. The CDR3 runs 17 residues.